These 22 T cell receptor beta chains share one sample of origin, sequenced in a study of metastatic and nonmetastatic thyroid tumors. Through MiXCR, TCRdb re-clonotyped the PCR reads. Of 34,000 or so clones in the sample, roughly a fifth were seen once. All patients reached thyroid surgery having received no treatment beforehand. Input material: blood. The receptors were sampled from a female donor with papillary thyroid cancer or a benign thyroid nodule (not recorded which). Some clones in this sample may be carry-over from other donors' samples.

This chain uses TRBV25-1 with TRBJ2-7; 13 nucleotides match TRBD2. CDR1 is MGHDK, CDR2 SYGVNS, per germline. Trimming cost V 5 bases and J 7 bases; bases outside gene matches: 8. The CDR3 contains 15 residues. The CDR3 here is CASSPRLAGGLEQYF. CDR3 coding DNA: TGTGCCAGCAGTCCGCGACTAGCGGGAGGACTAGAGCAGTACTTC.

In the case of this clone: The junction and the germline gene differ at one end; a read error may be behind it. The chain links TRBV7-8 to TRBJ1-2; 7 nucleotides align to TRBD1. The CDR3 spans 14 residues. In germline, CDR1 is SGHVS, CDR2 FQNEAQ. CDR3 DNA sequence: TGTGCCAGCAGCCATAGGACAGGTGCCTATGGCTACACTTTC. It is translated as CASSHRTGAYGYTF.

This clone came up a few times. The chain carries TRBV6-5 and TRBJ2-7; 7 nucleotides line up with TRBD1. This CDR3 is 14 amino acids long. Unmatched junction bases numbered 2, after V lost 2 bases and J lost 1 base. Looked up from germline, CDR1 is MNHEY and CDR2 is SVGAGI. In DNA form, the CDR3 reads TGTGCCAGCAGTTACGACAGGGAATCCTACGAGCAGTACTTC. It yields the protein CASSYDRESYEQYF.

The chain has TRBV7-3 and TRBJ2-3, with TRBD2 matching over 10 bases. The V segment lost 6 bases and the J segment 4 bases; nucleotides outside the gene matches: 7. This CDR3 region has 15 residues. Per germline, CDR1 SGHTA and CDR2 FQGTGA. CDR3 nucleotide sequence: TGTGCCAGCAGTTTAGCGGGAGGCGGGCCAGATACGCAGTATTTT. It specifies CASSLAGGGPDTQYF. The complete variable domain, with remaining parts taken from reference TRBV7-3 and TRBJ2-3, reads GAGVSQTPSNKVTEKGKYVELRCDPISGHTALYWYRQSLGQGPEFLIYFQGTGAADDSGLPNDRFFAVRPEGSVSTLKIQRTERGDSAVYLCASSLAGGGPDTQYFGPGTRLTVL.

About this clone itself: This may be a read error, as it is one base from a much larger clone. V and J are TRBV7-6 and TRBJ1-4; a possible D gene is TRBD1 (6 bases). The CDR3 totals 15 residues. Per the germline V gene, CDR1 is SGHVS and CDR2 is FNYEAQ. In nucleotides, the CDR3 is TGTGTCAGCAGCTCCACAGGGTTTGCTAATGAAAAACTGTTTTTT. It codes for CVSSSTGFANEKLFF.

This clone occurred a few times. The gene calls are TRBV10-3 and TRBJ2-7; 11 nucleotides line up with TRBD2. CDR1 and CDR2 (germline): ENHRY, SYGVKD. J was trimmed by 2 bases and V by 7 bases; bases with no gene match: 13. The CDR3 loop spans 17 amino acids. The CDR3 region has the DNA TGTGCCATCAAAGTGACTAGCGGGACCCCTCCGACCTACGAGCAGTACTTC. Its protein product is CAIKVTSGTPPTYEQYF.

This clone occurred a few times. The rearrangement uses TRBV6-1 and TRBJ2-5; TRBD1 matches 9 bases. This CDR3 region has 15 residues. Germline CDR1 is MNHNS and CDR2 is SASEGT. V lost 5 bases to trimming and J lost 2 bases; unmatched junction nucleotides: 6. The CDR3 nucleotides are TGTGCCAGCAGTCCACAGGGGGCTAAGCAAGAGACCCAGTACTTC. This encodes CASSPQGAKQETQYF.

In its sample, this clone was seen a few times. V gene TRBV19 combines with J gene TRBJ2-7; 9 nucleotides match TRBD2. The J segment lost 1 base and the V segment lost 7 bases, leaving 8 bases of the junction unmatched. The CDR3 spans 15 residues. CDR1 and CDR2 from the germline V gene are LNHDA and SQIVND (reference sequence). CDR3 nucleotide sequence: TGTGCCAGTAACCCTAGCGGGATCGGGTCCTACGAGCAGTACTTC. Its protein is CASNPSGIGSYEQYF.

The V call is TRBV20-1, the J call TRBJ2-7; the D gene is possibly TRBD2 (5 bases). From germline, CDR1 is DFQATT and CDR2 SNEGSKA (reference sequence). The CDR3 has 13 residues. V shed 1 base and J shed 7 bases, with 14 bases lying between them. The CDR3 DNA sequence: TGCAGTGCTAGAGCCGCCGGACGGGGAGAGCAGTACTTC. Its translation: CSARAAGRGEQYF.

The chain is built from TRBV20-1 and TRBJ1-2; 7 positions match TRBD1. J was trimmed by 2 bases and V by 0 bases; bases with no gene match: 9. CDR1 is DFQATT, CDR2 SNEGSKA, per germline (reference sequence). The CDR3 has 16 amino acids. The CDR3 spells CSARDRGRGKNYGYTF. DNA of the CDR3: TGCAGTGCTAGAGATCGCGGCAGGGGGAAGAACTATGGCTACACCTTC.

The V call is TRBV10-3, the J call TRBJ1-1; weak D call: TRBD1 (5 bases). Germline CDR1 ENHRY, CDR2 SYGVKD. CDR3 length: 15 amino acids. V was pared by 0 bases and J by 1 base, with 9 bases between. As DNA, the CDR3 is TGTGCCATCAGTGAGTCTCAGGGCCCGAACACTGAAGCTTTCTTT. Encoded protein: CAISESQGPNTEAFF.

This clone has a count of ten or more. This chain links TRBV3-1 with TRBJ1-2; D gene unclear. Trimming cost V 0 bases and J 3 bases, with 11 bases left between them. In germline, CDR1 is LGHDT, CDR2 YNNKEL (reference sequence). The CDR3 consists of 15 residues. CDR3 coding DNA: TGTGCCAGCAGCCAAGAGCACGCAGACTACTATGGCTACACCTTC. Protein sequence: CASSQEHADYYGYTF.

There are a few counts of this clone. The rearrangement links TRBV2 to TRBJ2-3; TRBD1 aligns across 12 bases. Looked up from germline, CDR1 is SNHLY and CDR2 is FYNNEI. This CDR3 has 14 amino acids. V trimming: 6 bases; J trimming: 7 bases; junction bases outside the gene matches: 5. CDR3: CASSRDRGLYTQYF. DNA of the CDR3: TGTGCCAGCAGCCGGGACAGGGGGCTTTATACGCAGTATTTT. Filled out from reference TRBV2 and TRBJ2-3, the complete variable domain reads EPEVTQTPSHQVTQMGQEVILRCVPISNHLYFYWYRQILGQKVEFLVSFYNNEISEKSEIFDDQFSVERPDGSNFTLKIRSTKLEDSAMYFCASSRDRGLYTQYFGPGTRLTVL.

A note on this clone: A much more abundant neighbour one base away suggests this may be a read error. This chain links TRBV24-1 with TRBJ1-2, with D perhaps matching TRBD1 (5 bases). The germline V gene has CDR1 KGHDR and CDR2 SFDVKD. The CDR3 contains 13 residues. CDR3 residues: CATSDRDFYVYTF. CDR3 sequence (DNA): TGTGCCACCAGTGACAGGGACTTCTATGTCTACACCTTC.

The CDR3 sequence is CASSSLSQATGELFF. The CDR3 DNA follows: TGCGCCAGCAGCTCCCTTAGCCAAGCCACCGGGGAGCTGTTTTTT. The chain combines TRBV5-1 with TRBJ2-2; D is unresolved. V lost 3 bases, J lost 4 bases, and 13 bases lay in between. Germline V gene lookup returns CDR1 SGHRS and CDR2 YFSETQ. The CDR3 spans 15 residues.

The genes are TRBV7-2 and TRBJ2-1; 8 positions agree with TRBD2. V dropped 3 bases and J dropped 6; count of bases not matched to a gene: 7. Germline V gives CDR1 SGHTA, CDR2 FQGNSA. This CDR3 spans 15 amino acids. CDR3 in DNA: TGTGCCAGCAGCTTCAGCGGGGGACCCTTCAATGAGCAGTTCTTC. Amino acid sequence: CASSFSGGPFNEQFF.

J is TRBJ2-7 and V is TRBV7-6, with 12 bases that match TRBD2. Looked up from germline, CDR1 is SGHVS and CDR2 is FNYEAQ. This CDR3 contains 15 residues. The CDR3 region has the DNA TGTTCCTGCAGCCGACTAGCGGGGGCCTCCTACGAGCAGTACTTC. Its translation is CSCSRLAGASYEQYF.

This clone ranks as medium-sized. The chain has TRBV4-1 and TRBJ2-6; no firm D call. Germline V gene sequence: CDR1 MGHRA, CDR2 YSYEKL. With 7 bases removed from V and 4 bases from J, the gap between germline ends came to 11 bases. The CDR3 contains 14 residues. CDR3: CASTPTGGANVLTF. The CDR3 DNA reads TGCGCCAGCACCCCAACCGGGGGGGCCAACGTCCTGACTTTC.

This chain uses TRBV9 with TRBJ2-7; TRBD2 matches at 9 bases. This CDR3 has 18 residues. Germline V gives CDR1 SGDLS, CDR2 YYNGEE. Unmatched junction bases numbered 17, after V lost 0 bases and J lost 7 bases. The CDR3 region has the DNA TGTGCCAGCAGCGTAGTGGGTAGCGGGGGCCCACGGACCGGGGAGCAGTACTTC. Its protein product is CASSVVGSGGPRTGEQYF.

Many counts were recorded for this clone. The chain combines TRBV7-3 with TRBJ2-2; a weak D match, TRBD1 (6 bases). Germline lookup yields CDR1 SGHTA and CDR2 FQGTGA. The CDR3 spans 13 residues. The germline V and J ends were trimmed by 5 bases and 6 bases, with 10 bases remaining between them. CDR3: CASSLTGSGELFF. The CDR3 coding sequence is TGTGCCAGCAGCCTCACAGGGTCCGGGGAGCTGTTTTTT.

In its sample, this clone was seen many times. V is TRBV6-6 and J is TRBJ1-5, with D perhaps matching TRBD1 (5 bases). The CDR3 contains 15 residues. CDR1 and CDR2 (germline): MNHNY, SVGAGI (reference sequence). Deletions cut 0 bases from V and 6 bases from J, with 12 bases between. This chain's CDR3 is CASSYSSGTGQPQHF. The CDR3 DNA reads as TGTGCCAGCAGTTACTCTTCGGGGACGGGTCAGCCCCAGCATTTT.

This clone was observed many times. The chain joins TRBV19 to TRBJ1-3; D remains ambiguous. The CDR3 extends over 13 amino acids. CDR1 is LNHDA and CDR2 is SQIVND in the germline V gene (reference sequence). Trimming stripped 7 bases from V and 3 bases from J, with 10 bases between. The CDR3 here is CASTPGSGNTIYF. The CDR3 DNA follows: TGTGCCAGTACCCCAGGCAGTGGAAACACCATATATTTT.